This TCR beta chain was sequenced during a study of CD8 T cells in ankylosing spondylitis. Findings and caveats of the study: There was a TCR beta motif, made of fewer than 10 highly homologous variants, that appeared characteristic of ankylosing spondylitis blood.

Per germline, CDR1 SGHVS and CDR2 FQNEAQ. The CDR3 extends over 13 amino acids. Losses at the gene ends were 5 bases for V and 4 bases for J; bases not matched to a gene: 5. TCRdb reanalysed the 5' RACE reads using MiXCR and keeps one entry per CDR3 protein. The repertoire holds about 220,000 distinct CDR3 sequences, with 6% to 8% as singletons. In its sample, this clonotype was seen a few times. Its specificity is unknown. This TCR derives from a male donor with ankylosing spondylitis. The sequenced sample was blood, either unsorted or a sorted T cell fraction (not recorded which). The V and J genes are TRBV7-8 and TRBJ2-7; 7 nucleotides align to TRBD1. In DNA form, the CDR3 reads TGTGCCAGCAGCGGGGGACAGCGATACGAGCAGTACTTC. This codes for CASSGGQRYEQYF.